Sequencing of this TCR beta chain was carried out in a study of cytomegalovirus exposure and HLA in healthy donors. Study-wide results and caveats: Later, TCR association rates were found to vary by HLA locus, highest for DRB1 and lowest for HLA-C.

Remarks on this clone: Antigen: not known.

Researchers ran the PCR with 60 Vbeta and 13 Jbeta primers. Libraries were prepared by immunoSEQ multiplex PCR; TCRdb keeps only in-frame clonotypes and omits some of them. The sample carries tens of thousands of clones, approximately 80% recorded once. Sample: PBMCs. This clonotype was obtained from a human donor in good health.

CDR3 residues: CASSRVAGSSYNEQFF. The CDR3 DNA is TGTGCCAGCAGCCGTGTAGCGGGAAGCTCCTACAATGAGCAGTTCTTC. The chain employs TRBV14 and TRBJ2-1, with TRBD2 identical over 8 bases. From germline, CDR1 is SGHDN and CDR2 FVKESK. J gave up 0 bases and V 4 bases, and 5 bases lay outside the gene matches. The CDR3 runs 16 residues.